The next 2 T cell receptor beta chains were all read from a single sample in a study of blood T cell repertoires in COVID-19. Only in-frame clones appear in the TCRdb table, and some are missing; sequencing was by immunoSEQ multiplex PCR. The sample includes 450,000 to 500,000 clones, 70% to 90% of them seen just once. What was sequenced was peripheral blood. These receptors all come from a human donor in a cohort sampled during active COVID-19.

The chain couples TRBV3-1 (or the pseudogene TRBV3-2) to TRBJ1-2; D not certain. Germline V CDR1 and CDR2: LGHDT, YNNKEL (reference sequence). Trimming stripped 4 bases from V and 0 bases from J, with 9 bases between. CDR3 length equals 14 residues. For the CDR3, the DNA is TGTGCCAGCAGCCCCTATCCAACTAACTATGGCTACACCTTC. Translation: CASSPYPTNYGYTF.

CDR3 DNA: TGTGCCAGCAGCCCCTCGGTCAACTCTGGAAACACCATATATTTT. This gives the protein CASSPSVNSGNTIYF. The rearrangement uses TRBV9 and TRBJ1-3; no clear D. Germline CDR1 SGDLS, CDR2 YYNGEE. V was shortened by 4 bases and J by 0 bases, with 11 bases between the two germline ends. The CDR3 has 15 residues.